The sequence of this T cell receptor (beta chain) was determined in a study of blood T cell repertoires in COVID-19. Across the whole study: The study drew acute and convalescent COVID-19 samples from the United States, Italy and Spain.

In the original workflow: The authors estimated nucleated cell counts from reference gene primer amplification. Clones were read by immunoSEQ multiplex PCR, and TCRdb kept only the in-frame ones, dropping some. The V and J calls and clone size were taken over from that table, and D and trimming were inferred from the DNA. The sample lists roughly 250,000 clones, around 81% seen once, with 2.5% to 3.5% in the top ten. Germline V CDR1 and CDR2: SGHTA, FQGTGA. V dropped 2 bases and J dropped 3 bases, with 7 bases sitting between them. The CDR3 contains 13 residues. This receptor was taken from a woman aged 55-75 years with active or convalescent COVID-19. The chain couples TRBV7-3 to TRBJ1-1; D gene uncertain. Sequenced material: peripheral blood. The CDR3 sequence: CASSLLQYTEAFF. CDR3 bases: TGTGCCAGCAGCTTACTTCAGTACACTGAAGCTTTCTTT.